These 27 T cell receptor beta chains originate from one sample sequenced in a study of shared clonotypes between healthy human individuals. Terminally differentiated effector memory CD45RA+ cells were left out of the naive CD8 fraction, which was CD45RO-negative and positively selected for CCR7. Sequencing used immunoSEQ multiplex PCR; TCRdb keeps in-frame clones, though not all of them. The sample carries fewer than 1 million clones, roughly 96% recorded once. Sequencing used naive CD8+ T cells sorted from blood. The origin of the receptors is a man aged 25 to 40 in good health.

The CDR3 loop reads CASSLVGKETQYF. The CDR3 bases are TGTGCCAGCAGCTTAGTCGGGAAAGAGACCCAGTACTTC. The chain joins TRBV11-2 to TRBJ2-5; D possibly corresponds to TRBD2 (5 bases). CDR1 SGHAT and CDR2 FQNNGV come from the germline V gene. The CDR3 length is 13 residues. V shed 1 base and J shed 3 bases, with 6 bases lying between them.

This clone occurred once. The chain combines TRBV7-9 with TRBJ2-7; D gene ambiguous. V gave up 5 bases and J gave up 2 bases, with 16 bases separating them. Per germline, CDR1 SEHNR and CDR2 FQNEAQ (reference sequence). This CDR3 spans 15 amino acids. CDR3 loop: CASSPPKPGAYEQYF. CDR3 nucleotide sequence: TGTGCCAGCAGCCCTCCGAAACCTGGTGCCTACGAGCAGTACTTC.

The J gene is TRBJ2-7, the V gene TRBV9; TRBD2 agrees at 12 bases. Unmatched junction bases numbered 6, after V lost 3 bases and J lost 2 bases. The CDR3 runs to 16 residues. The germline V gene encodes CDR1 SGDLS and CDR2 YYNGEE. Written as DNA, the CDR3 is TGTGCCAGCAGCGCGCGACGACTAGCGGGAGCCTACGAGCAGTACTTC. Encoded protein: CASSARRLAGAYEQYF.

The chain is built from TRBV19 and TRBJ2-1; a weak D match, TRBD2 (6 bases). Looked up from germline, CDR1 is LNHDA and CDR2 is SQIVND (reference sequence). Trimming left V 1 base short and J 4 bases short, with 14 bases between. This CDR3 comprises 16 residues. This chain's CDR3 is CASSIGALADYNEQFF. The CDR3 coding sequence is TGTGCCAGTAGTATAGGTGCATTAGCGGATTACAATGAGCAGTTCTTC.

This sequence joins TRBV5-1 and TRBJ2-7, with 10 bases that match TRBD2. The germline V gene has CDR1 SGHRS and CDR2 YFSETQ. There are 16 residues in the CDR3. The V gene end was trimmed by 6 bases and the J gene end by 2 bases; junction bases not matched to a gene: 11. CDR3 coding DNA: TGCGCCAGCACACTAGGGGGGCTAGCGGGAGCCTACGAGCAGTACTTC. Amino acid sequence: CASTLGGLAGAYEQYF. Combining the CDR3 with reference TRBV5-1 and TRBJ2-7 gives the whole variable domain KAGVTQTPRYLIKTRGQQVTLSCSPISGHRSVSWYQQTPGQGLQFLFEYFSETQRNKGNFPGRFSGRQFSNSRSEMNVSTLELGDSALYLCASTLGGLAGAYEQYFGPGTRLTVT.

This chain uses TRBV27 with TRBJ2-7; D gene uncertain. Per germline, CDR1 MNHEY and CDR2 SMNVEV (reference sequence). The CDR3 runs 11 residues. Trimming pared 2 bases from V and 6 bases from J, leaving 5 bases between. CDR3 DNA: TGTGCCAGCAGTTTAATGGGCGAGCAGTACTTC. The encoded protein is CASSLMGEQYF.

CDR3 DNA sequence: TGTGCCAGTAGTATAGCGGGAACTGAAGCTTTCTTT. The encoded protein is CASSIAGTEAFF. The rearrangement links TRBV19 to TRBJ1-1; D uncertain. This CDR3 has 12 residues. Looked up from germline, CDR1 is LNHDA and CDR2 is SQIVND (reference sequence). Between the trimmed V and J ends, which lost 1 base and 5 bases, there was a span of 5 bases.

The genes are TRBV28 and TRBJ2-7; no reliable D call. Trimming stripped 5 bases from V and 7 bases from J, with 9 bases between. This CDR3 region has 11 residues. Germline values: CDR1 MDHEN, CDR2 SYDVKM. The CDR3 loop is CASSPRWEQYF. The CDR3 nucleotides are TGTGCCAGCAGTCCCCGTTGGGAGCAGTACTTC.

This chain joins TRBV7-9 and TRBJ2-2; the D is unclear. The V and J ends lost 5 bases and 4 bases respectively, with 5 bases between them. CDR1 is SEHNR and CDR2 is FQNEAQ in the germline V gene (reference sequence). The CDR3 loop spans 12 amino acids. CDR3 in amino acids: CASSHSTGELFF. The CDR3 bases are TGTGCCAGCAGCCACAGCACCGGGGAGCTGTTTTTT.

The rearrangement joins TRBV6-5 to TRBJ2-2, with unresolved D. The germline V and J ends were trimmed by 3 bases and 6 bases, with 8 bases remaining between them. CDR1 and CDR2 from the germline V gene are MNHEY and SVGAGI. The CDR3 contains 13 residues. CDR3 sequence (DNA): TGTGCCAGCAGTTATTTAGGCGCCGGGGAGCTGTTTTTT. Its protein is CASSYLGAGELFF.

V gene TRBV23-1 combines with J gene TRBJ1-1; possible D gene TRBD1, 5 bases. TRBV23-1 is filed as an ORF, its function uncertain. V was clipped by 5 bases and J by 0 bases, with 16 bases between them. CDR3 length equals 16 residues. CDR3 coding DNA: TGCGCCAGCAGTTACCCCCGACAGATACTGAACACTGAAGCTTTCTTT. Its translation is CASSYPRQILNTEAFF.

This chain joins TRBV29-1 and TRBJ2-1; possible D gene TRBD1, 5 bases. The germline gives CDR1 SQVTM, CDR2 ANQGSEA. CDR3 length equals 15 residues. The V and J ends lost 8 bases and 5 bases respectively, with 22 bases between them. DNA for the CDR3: TGCAGCTCACTCCTGAACTGGATAGGGGACAATGAGCAGTTCTTC. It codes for CSSLLNWIGDNEQFF.

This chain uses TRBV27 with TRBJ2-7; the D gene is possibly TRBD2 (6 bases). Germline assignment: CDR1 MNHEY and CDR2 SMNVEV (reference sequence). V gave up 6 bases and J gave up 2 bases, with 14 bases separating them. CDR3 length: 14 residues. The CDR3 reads CASSPFAGPYEQYF. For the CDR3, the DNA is TGTGCCAGCAGCCCTTTTGCGGGACCCTACGAGCAGTACTTC.

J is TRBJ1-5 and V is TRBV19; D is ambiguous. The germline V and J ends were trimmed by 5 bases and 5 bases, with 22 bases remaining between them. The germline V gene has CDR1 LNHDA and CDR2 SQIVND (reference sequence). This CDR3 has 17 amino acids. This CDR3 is CASSPLGGSYLDQPQHF. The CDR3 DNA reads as TGTGCCAGTAGTCCTCTCGGAGGGTCCTACCTCGATCAGCCCCAGCATTTT.

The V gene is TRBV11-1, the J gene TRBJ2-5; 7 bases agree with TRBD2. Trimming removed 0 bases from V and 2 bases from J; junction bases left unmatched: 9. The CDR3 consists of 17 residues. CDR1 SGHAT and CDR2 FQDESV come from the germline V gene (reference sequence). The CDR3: CASSLADYSGAQETQYF. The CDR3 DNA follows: TGTGCCAGCAGCTTAGCCGATTACAGCGGGGCTCAAGAGACCCAGTACTTC.

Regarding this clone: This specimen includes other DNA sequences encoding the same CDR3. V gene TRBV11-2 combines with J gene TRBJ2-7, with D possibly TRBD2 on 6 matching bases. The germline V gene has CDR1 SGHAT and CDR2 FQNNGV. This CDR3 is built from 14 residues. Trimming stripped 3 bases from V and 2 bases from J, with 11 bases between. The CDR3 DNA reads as TGTGCCAGCAGCTTGGGGGGACGGACCTACGAGCAGTACTTC. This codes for CASSLGGRTYEQYF. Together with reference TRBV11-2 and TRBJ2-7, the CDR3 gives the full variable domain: EAGVAQSPRYKIIEKRQSVAFWCNPISGHATLYWYQQILGQGPKLLIQFQNNGVVDDSQLPKDRFSAERLKGVDSTLKIQPAKLEDSAVYLCASSLGGRTYEQYFGPGTRLTVT.

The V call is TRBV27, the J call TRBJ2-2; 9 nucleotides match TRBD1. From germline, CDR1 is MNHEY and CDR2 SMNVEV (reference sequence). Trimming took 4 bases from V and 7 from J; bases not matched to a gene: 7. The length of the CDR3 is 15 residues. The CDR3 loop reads CASSSTGGINGELFF. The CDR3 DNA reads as TGTGCCAGCAGTTCCACAGGGGGCATAAACGGGGAGCTGTTTTTT.

The DNA of the CDR3 is TGTGCCAGCAGCTTAGAGGGGTCGGGTGAGCAGTACTTC. It specifies CASSLEGSGEQYF. This chain connects TRBV13 to TRBJ2-7; weak D call: TRBD1 (5 bases). The ends were cut back, 1 base at V and 7 bases at J, with 11 bases in the middle. This CDR3 has 13 residues. CDR1 is PRHDT, CDR2 FYEKMQ, per germline (reference sequence).

The CDR3 is CASSLYTATPHSYEQYF. DNA for the CDR3: TGTGCCAGCAGCTTATATACCGCCACGCCGCATAGCTACGAGCAGTACTTC. The chain is built from TRBV7-8 and TRBJ2-7; D remains ambiguous. CDR3 length: 17 amino acids. Trimming took 2 bases from V and 3 from J, leaving 20 bases between them. Germline V gene lookup returns CDR1 SGHVS and CDR2 FQNEAQ.

CDR3 region: CSVEGAGTYEQYF. Written as DNA, the CDR3 is TGCAGCGTTGAAGGGGCAGGGACCTACGAGCAGTACTTC. The rearrangement links TRBV29-1 to TRBJ2-7; TRBD1 is a possible D gene (5 bases). Trimming pared 1 base from V and 2 bases from J, leaving 9 bases between. From germline, CDR1 is SQVTM and CDR2 ANQGSEA. This CDR3 comprises 13 residues.

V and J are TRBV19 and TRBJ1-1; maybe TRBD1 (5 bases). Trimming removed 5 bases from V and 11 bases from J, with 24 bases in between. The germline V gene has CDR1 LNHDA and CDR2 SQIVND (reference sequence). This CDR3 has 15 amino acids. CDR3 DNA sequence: TGTGCCAGTAGTTCCCCCCTCCGGGATTCCTGGGGCGCTTTCTTT. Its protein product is CASSSPLRDSWGAFF.

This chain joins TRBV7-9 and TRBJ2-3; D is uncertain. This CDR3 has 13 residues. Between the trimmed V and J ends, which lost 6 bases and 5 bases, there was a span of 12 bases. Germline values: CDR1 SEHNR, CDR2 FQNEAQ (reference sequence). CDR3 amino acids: CASSYLHGDTQYF. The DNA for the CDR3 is TGTGCCAGCAGTTACCTACACGGAGATACGCAGTATTTT.

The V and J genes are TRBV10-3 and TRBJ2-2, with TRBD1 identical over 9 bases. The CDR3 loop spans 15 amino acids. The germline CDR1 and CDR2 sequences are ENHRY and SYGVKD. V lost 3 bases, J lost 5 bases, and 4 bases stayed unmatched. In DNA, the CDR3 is TGTGCCATCAGTGACACGACAGGGGGTACCGGGGAGCTGTTTTTT. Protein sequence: CAISDTTGGTGELFF.

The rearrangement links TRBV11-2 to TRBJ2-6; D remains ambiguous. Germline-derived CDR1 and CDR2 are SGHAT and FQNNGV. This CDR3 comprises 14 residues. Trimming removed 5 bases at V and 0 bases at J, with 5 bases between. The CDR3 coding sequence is TGTGCCAGCAGCGAGAACTCTGGGGCCAACGTCCTGACTTTC. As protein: CASSENSGANVLTF. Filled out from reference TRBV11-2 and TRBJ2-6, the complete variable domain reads EAGVAQSPRYKIIEKRQSVAFWCNPISGHATLYWYQQILGQGPKLLIQFQNNGVVDDSQLPKDRFSAERLKGVDSTLKIQPAKLEDSAVYLCASSENSGANVLTFGAGSRLTVL.

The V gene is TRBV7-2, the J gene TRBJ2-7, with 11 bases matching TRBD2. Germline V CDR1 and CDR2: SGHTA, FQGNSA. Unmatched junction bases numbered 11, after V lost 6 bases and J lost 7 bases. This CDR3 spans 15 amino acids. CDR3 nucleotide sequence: TGTGCCAGCAGTTACACTAGCGGGAGTTTGCGTGAGCAGTACTTC. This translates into CASSYTSGSLREQYF.

The CDR3, as DNA: TGTGCCAGCAGCCAGAGCACAGATACGCAGTATTTT. Protein: CASSQSTDTQYF. This sequence joins TRBV11-3 and TRBJ2-3; D is unclear. The V and J ends lost 5 bases and 0 bases respectively, with 3 bases between them. The CDR3 covers 12 residues. Germline values: CDR1 SGHNT, CDR2 YENEEA.

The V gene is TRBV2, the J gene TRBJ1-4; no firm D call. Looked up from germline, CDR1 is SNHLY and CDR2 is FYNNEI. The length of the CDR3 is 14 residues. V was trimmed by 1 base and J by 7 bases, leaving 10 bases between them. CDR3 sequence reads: CASSEGVEVEKLFF. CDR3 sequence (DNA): TGTGCCAGCAGTGAAGGGGTAGAGGTTGAAAAACTGTTTTTT. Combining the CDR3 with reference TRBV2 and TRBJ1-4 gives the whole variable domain EPEVTQTPSHQVTQMGQEVILRCVPISNHLYFYWYRQILGQKVEFLVSFYNNEISEKSEIFDDQFSVERPDGSNFTLKIRSTKLEDSAMYFCASSEGVEVEKLFFGSGTQLSVL.